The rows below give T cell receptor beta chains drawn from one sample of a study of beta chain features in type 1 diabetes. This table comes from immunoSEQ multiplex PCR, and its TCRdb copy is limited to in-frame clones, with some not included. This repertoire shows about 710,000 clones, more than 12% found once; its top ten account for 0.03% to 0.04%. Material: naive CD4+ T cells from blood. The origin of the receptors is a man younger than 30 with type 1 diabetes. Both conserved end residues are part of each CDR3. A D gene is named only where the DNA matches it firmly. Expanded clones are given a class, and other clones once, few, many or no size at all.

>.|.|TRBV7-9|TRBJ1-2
CASSFSRAHGYTF
TGTGCCAGCAGCTTTAGCAGGGCCCATGGCTACACCTTC
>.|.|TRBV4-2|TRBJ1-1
CASSQDLSSTEAFF
TGTGCCAGCAGCCAAGATCTGAGTAGCACTGAAGCTTTCTTT
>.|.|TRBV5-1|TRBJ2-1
CASSLGDDYNEQFF
TGCGCCAGCAGCTTGGGGGACGACTACAATGAGCAGTTCTTC
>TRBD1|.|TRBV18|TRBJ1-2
CASSPTGTGGSNYGYTF
TGTGCCAGCTCACCAACCGGGACAGGGGGATCTAACTATGGCTACACCTTC
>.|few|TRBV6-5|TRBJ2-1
CASSYDWSNEQFF
TGTGCCAGCAGTTACGATTGGAGCAATGAGCAGTTCTTC
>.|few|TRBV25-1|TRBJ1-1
CASSEVGSRKAEAFF
TGTGCCAGCAGTGAGGTCGGTTCGAGAAAGGCTGAAGCTTTCTTT
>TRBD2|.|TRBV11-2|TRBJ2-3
CASSFAGVFTDTQYF
TGTGCCAGCAGCTTTGCGGGAGTATTCACAGATACGCAGTATTTT
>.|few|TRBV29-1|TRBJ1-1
CSVEQGGWNTEAFF
TGCAGCGTTGAACAGGGAGGTTGGAACACTGAAGCTTTCTTT
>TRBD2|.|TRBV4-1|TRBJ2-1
CASSQDFAGGGEQFF
TGCGCCAGCAGCCAAGATTTTGCGGGAGGGGGTGAGCAGTTCTTC
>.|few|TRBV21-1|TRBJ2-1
CASSQPKGEGRDEQFF
TGTGCCAGCAGTCAACCAAAGGGGGAGGGCCGGGATGAGCAGTTCTTC
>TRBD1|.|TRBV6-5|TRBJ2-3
CASSSGQGTDTQYF
TGTGCCAGCAGCTCAGGACAGGGAACAGATACGCAGTATTTT
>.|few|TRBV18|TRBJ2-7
CASSPSGNEQYF
TGTGCCAGCTCACCCTCGGGTAACGAGCAGTACTTC
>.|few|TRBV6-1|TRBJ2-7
CASPIGGGLPYEQYF
TGTGCCAGCCCGATAGGAGGGGGCCTCCCCTACGAGCAGTACTTC
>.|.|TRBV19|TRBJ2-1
CASVGSSYNEQFF
TGTGCCAGTGTTGGGAGCTCCTACAATGAGCAGTTCTTC
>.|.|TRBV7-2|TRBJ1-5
CASSPTLSEPQHF
TGTGCCAGCAGCCCTACCCTATCGGAGCCCCAGCATTTT